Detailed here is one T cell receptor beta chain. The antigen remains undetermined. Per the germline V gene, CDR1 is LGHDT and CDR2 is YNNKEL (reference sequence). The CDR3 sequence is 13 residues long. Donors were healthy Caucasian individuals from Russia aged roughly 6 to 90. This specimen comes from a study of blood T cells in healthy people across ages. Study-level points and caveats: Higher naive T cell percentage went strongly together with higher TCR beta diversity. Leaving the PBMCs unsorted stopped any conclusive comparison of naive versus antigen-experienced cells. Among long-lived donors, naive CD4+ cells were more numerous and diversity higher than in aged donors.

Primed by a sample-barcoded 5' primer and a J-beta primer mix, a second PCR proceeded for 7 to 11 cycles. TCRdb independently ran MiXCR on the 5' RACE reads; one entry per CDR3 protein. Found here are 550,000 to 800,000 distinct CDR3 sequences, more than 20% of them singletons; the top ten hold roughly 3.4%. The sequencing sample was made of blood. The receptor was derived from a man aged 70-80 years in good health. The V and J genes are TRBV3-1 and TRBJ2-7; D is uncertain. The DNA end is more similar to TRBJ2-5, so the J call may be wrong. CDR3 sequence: CASSQLNGETQYF. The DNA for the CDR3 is TGTGCCAGCAGCCAACTAAACGGGGAGACCCAGTACTTC.